The clone carrying this T cell receptor (beta chain) was detected ten times or more. MiXCR, applied by TCRdb to the RT-PCR reads, yields one record per CDR3 protein. The sample comprises about 680,000 distinct CDR3 sequences, approximately 15% of which are singletons, and 3.6% rests with the top ten. Trimming took off 3 bases at V and 1 base at J, with 15 bases between the two ends. The CDR3 sequence is 15 residues long. The germline V gene has CDR1 DFQATT and CDR2 SNEGSKA (reference sequence). Source material: memory CD4+ T cells from blood. This rearrangement joins TRBV20-1 to TRBJ1-1; D uncertain. The clonotype was recovered from a female donor in good health, serving as a healthy control. CDR3 protein: CSASPPVSGNTEAFF. CDR3 nucleotide sequence: TGCAGTGCTAGCCCCCCTGTATCTGGGAACACTGAAGCTTTCTTT.